These 6 T cell receptor beta chains share one sample of origin, sequenced in a study of blood T cell repertoires in COVID-19. The table came from immunoSEQ multiplex PCR; TCRdb's copy has only in-frame clones and leaves some out. In the table there are 250,000 to 300,000 clones, approximately 89% of which are singletons. The sample taken for sequencing was PBMCs or T cells enriched from blood (not recorded which). The receptors derive from a woman in her fifties or sixties who had recovered from COVID-19.

The rearrangement uses TRBV2 and TRBJ1-5; no firm D call. The CDR3 spans 12 residues. The germline V gene has CDR1 SNHLY and CDR2 FYNNEI. V was shortened by 9 bases and J by 6 bases, with 12 bases between the two germline ends. The CDR3 protein is CASRDGTQPQHF. As DNA, the CDR3 is TGTGCCAGTCGTGATGGCACTCAGCCCCAGCATTTT. The full variable domain, completed using reference TRBV2 and TRBJ1-5, is EPEVTQTPSHQVTQMGQEVILRCVPISNHLYFYWYRQILGQKVEFLVSFYNNEISEKSEIFDDQFSVERPDGSNFTLKIRSTKLEDSAMYFCASRDGTQPQHFGDGTRLSIL.

V is TRBV2 and J is TRBJ2-7, with 7 nucleotides matching TRBD1. Losses at the gene ends were 6 bases for V and 5 bases for J; bases not matched to a gene: 7. In germline, CDR1 is SNHLY, CDR2 FYNNEI. This CDR3 has 13 residues. The CDR3 here is CASRLRQGDEQYF. The CDR3 DNA reads as TGTGCCAGCAGGTTGAGACAGGGAGACGAGCAGTACTTC.

The chain combines TRBV19 with TRBJ1-2; TRBD1 agrees at 10 bases. V lost 5 bases, J lost 8 bases, and 8 bases stayed unmatched. Germline-derived CDR1 and CDR2 are LNHDA and SQIVND (reference sequence). The CDR3 is 14 residues long. CDR3 coding DNA: TGTGCCAGTAGTGAACCGGGACAGGGGTCCGGCTACACCTTC. Its translation is CASSEPGQGSGYTF.

The gene calls are TRBV5-1 and TRBJ2-1; 7 bases agree with TRBD2. The ends lost 0 bases at V and 3 bases at J; junction bases unmatched: 3. Germline CDR1 SGHRS, CDR2 YFSETQ. There are 15 residues in the CDR3. The CDR3 is CASSLGLADYNEQFF. CDR3 sequence (DNA): TGCGCCAGCAGCTTGGGTCTAGCGGACTACAATGAGCAGTTCTTC.

The CDR3 region has the DNA TGTGCCAGCCTACCCAACAGTGCATTAGGCTATGGCTACACCTTC. Protein product: CASLPNSALGYGYTF. The chain uses TRBV6-5 and TRBJ1-2; no clear D gene. In germline, CDR1 is MNHEY, CDR2 SVGAGI. Trimming removed 8 bases from V and 4 bases from J, with 20 bases in between. The CDR3 loop spans 15 amino acids.

The V call is TRBV28, the J call TRBJ2-7; D remains ambiguous. The germline V gene has CDR1 MDHEN and CDR2 SYDVKM. V lost 4 bases, J lost 4 bases, and 11 bases lay in between. The CDR3 totals 13 residues. The CDR3 region is CASSSYSPYEQYF. The CDR3 region has the DNA TGTGCCAGCAGTTCCTACTCCCCTTACGAGCAGTACTTC.